This T cell receptor beta chain comes out of a study of blood T cell repertoires in COVID-19. About the research overall: Material from acute and convalescent COVID-19 was sourced from the United States, Italy and Spain. PBMCs, B-cell-depleted T cells, or T cells were the source of the cDNA or gDNA that made up the material.

The CDR3 is made up of 13 amino acids. With 0 bases removed from V and 7 bases from J, the gap between germline ends came to 4 bases. Germline CDR1 reads PRHDT; CDR2 reads FYEKMQ (reference sequence). Generated by immunoSEQ multiplex PCR, the TCRdb table keeps only in-frame clones and is missing some. The sample carries 110,000 or so clones, 75% to 90% recorded once. Material for sequencing was peripheral blood. V gene TRBV13 combines with J gene TRBJ1-6; no clear D. This TCR came from a woman between 45 and 65 years old with acute or convalescent COVID-19. DNA of the CDR3: TGTGCCAGCAGCTTAGGACGGAATTCACCCCTCCACTTT. Amino acids: CASSLGRNSPLHF.